This note documents a single T cell receptor beta chain sequence. This CDR3 contains 15 residues. From germline, CDR1 is ENHRY and CDR2 SYGVKD. With 6 bases removed from V and 2 bases from J, the gap between germline ends came to 16 bases. This sample stems from a study of shared clonotypes between healthy human individuals. CD8 cells regarded as naive lacked CD45RO, were positively chosen for CCR7, and omitted terminally differentiated effector memory CD45RA+ cells. Sequencing used immunoSEQ multiplex PCR; TCRdb keeps in-frame clones, though not all of them. The repertoire includes about 580,000 clones, roughly 98% of them detected once, and approximately 0.3% sits in the top ten.

The specimen was naive CD8+ T cells sorted from blood. The rearrangement joins TRBV10-3 to TRBJ1-2; D uncertain. The clonotype was recovered from a man aged 25-45 years in good health. The CDR3 protein is CAISQQEGQNYGYTF. The DNA for the CDR3 is TGTGCCATCAGCCAGCAAGAGGGCCAAAACTATGGCTACACCTTC.